In this sample, the clone carrying this T cell receptor (beta chain) turned up a few times. Antigen: not known. An equimolar mix of two oligonucleotides served as the beta constant-region primer for TRBC1 and TRBC2. Four rounds of PCR amplified the ligated cDNA using nested alpha and beta constant-region primers plus SP2. Ligation attached a single-stranded oligonucleotide with a 12-nucleotide UMI and the SP2 primer to the cDNA 3' end. TCRdb reanalysed the UMI-ligation and nested PCR reads using MiXCR and keeps one entry per CDR3 protein. The data contain tens of thousands of distinct CDR3 sequences, roughly 20% of them singletons. This sample was included in a study of naive and memory T cell subsets. Study-level results: Over 95% of naive TCR sequences appeared only once after error correction, unlike memory subsets.

Trimming took 0 bases from V and 0 from J, leaving 12 bases between them. The CDR3 is 17 amino acids. Germline values: CDR1 LGHNA, CDR2 YSLEER. The sequenced material came from effector memory CD4+ T cells from blood. Subset here: effector memory, CD45RA- CD27-. The receptor's source is a human donor in good health. This rearrangement joins TRBV4-3 to TRBJ1-3; D remains ambiguous. CDR3 nucleotide sequence: TGCGCCAGCAGCCAAGATCCACATGGCTTCTCTGGAAACACCATATATTTT. Amino acids: CASSQDPHGFSGNTIYF.